Below are 11 T cell receptor beta chains sequenced from a single sample in a study of PD-1 blockade in classical Hodgkin lymphoma. Libraries were prepared by immunoSEQ multiplex PCR; TCRdb keeps only in-frame clonotypes and omits some of them. The sample contains roughly 100,000 clones, more than 85% of which appear only once. All the patients suffered relapse after autologous stem cell transplantation, and brentuximab vedotin exposure differed. This material consisted of peripheral blood mononuclear cells (PBMCs), taken before the second cycle of nivolumab. All receptors derive from a human donor with classical Hodgkin lymphoma.

As DNA, the CDR3 is TGTGCCAGCAGCGACCCCCCATTTAACACTGAAGCTTTCTTT. This gives the protein CASSDPPFNTEAFF. This sequence joins TRBV27 and TRBJ1-1; D gene uncertain. Germline V gives CDR1 MNHEY, CDR2 SMNVEV (reference sequence). V lost 6 bases and J lost 2, with 13 bases in between. This CDR3 is built from 14 residues.

The V gene is TRBV10-3, the J gene TRBJ1-1, with D hard to call. This CDR3 is 13 amino acids long. V was pared by 10 bases and J by 3 bases, with 15 bases between. CDR1 is ENHRY and CDR2 is SYGVKD in the germline V gene. CDR3 loop: CATTLGFDTEAFF. The CDR3 coding sequence is TGTGCCACAACTTTGGGTTTTGACACTGAAGCTTTCTTT.

The chain is built from TRBV15 and TRBJ2-1; 8 bases line up with TRBD1. This CDR3 has 13 amino acids. J was trimmed by 5 bases and V by 7 bases; bases with no gene match: 4. In germline, CDR1 is LNHNV, CDR2 YYDKDF (reference sequence). The DNA of the CDR3 is TGTGCCACCAAGAGACAGGGGAACAATGAGCAGTTCTTC. Translation: CATKRQGNNEQFF.

This chain connects TRBV15 to TRBJ2-5, with a tentative D call TRBD1 (6 bases). Germline V gene sequence: CDR1 LNHNV, CDR2 YYDKDF (reference sequence). The V and J ends lost 0 bases and 5 bases respectively, with 25 bases between them. This CDR3 has 19 residues. The CDR3 loop is CATSREPPLRQAVRETQYF. The CDR3 nucleotides are TGTGCCACCAGCAGAGAACCCCCCCTGCGACAGGCCGTACGGGAGACCCAGTACTTC.

Turning to this clone: This specimen includes other DNA sequences encoding the same CDR3. This chain links TRBV7-2 with TRBJ1-3, with a possible D match to TRBD1 (5 bases). The CDR3 loop spans 14 amino acids. Germline CDR1 SGHTA, CDR2 FQGNSA. V shed 2 bases and J shed 1 base, with 6 bases lying between them. CDR3 nucleotide sequence: TGTGCCAGCAGCTTAAAGGGGTCTGGAAACACCATATATTTT. Translating gives CASSLKGSGNTIYF. The entire variable domain, with the rest obtained from reference TRBV7-2 and TRBJ1-3, is as follows: GAGVSQSPSNKVTEKGKDVELRCDPISGHTALYWYRQSLGQGLEFLIYFQGNSAPDKSGLPSDRFSAERTGGSVSTLTIQRTQQEDSAVYLCASSLKGSGNTIYFGEGSWLTVV.

The chain recombines TRBV19 with TRBJ1-1; weak D call: TRBD1 (6 bases). Trimming stripped 3 bases from V and 8 bases from J, with 10 bases between. There are 12 residues in the CDR3. The germline V gene has CDR1 LNHDA and CDR2 SQIVND (reference sequence). The CDR3 DNA follows: TGTGCCAGTAGTATCCTGAGGGGGGAAGCTTTCTTT. Translating gives CASSILRGEAFF.

The chain joins TRBV6-4 to TRBJ1-6; D is unresolved. With 3 bases removed from V and 9 bases from J, the gap between germline ends came to 18 bases. The germline V gene has CDR1 MRHNA and CDR2 SNTAGT. The CDR3 loop spans 16 amino acids. The CDR3 nucleotides are TGTGCCAGCAGTGATTCCGCGGGAGGGTTCCTTTCACCCCTCCACTTT. Translating it yields CASSDSAGGFLSPLHF.

V gene TRBV18 combines with J gene TRBJ2-3; D may match TRBD1 or TRBD2 (5 bases each). Deletions cut 6 bases from V and 1 base from J, with 17 bases between. The CDR3 runs to 16 residues. The germline V gene has CDR1 KGHSH and CDR2 LQKENI. CDR3 region: CASSPGNLRGTDTQYF. In nucleotides, the CDR3 is TGTGCCAGCTCCCCGGGAAACCTCAGGGGCACAGATACGCAGTATTTT.

The CDR3 sequence: CAIGLAGGSTDTQYF. The CDR3, as DNA: TGTGCCATCGGTCTAGCGGGGGGTAGCACAGATACGCAGTATTTT. The rearrangement links TRBV10-3 to TRBJ2-3; 11 bases line up with TRBD2. The CDR3 is 15 residues long. V lost 8 bases and J lost 0; bases outside the gene matches: 4. Germline CDR1 ENHRY, CDR2 SYGVKD.

This chain's CDR3 is CASSLRANTEAFF. The CDR3 coding sequence is TGTGCCAGCAGCTTACGGGCCAACACTGAAGCTTTCTTT. The V and J genes are TRBV7-2 and TRBJ1-1; D is undetermined. In germline, CDR1 is SGHTA, CDR2 FQGNSA. The ends were cut back, 2 bases at V and 2 bases at J, with 6 bases in the middle. The CDR3 is 13 amino acids.

The rearrangement joins TRBV18 to TRBJ1-1; the D gene is possibly TRBD1 (6 bases). Trimming pared 2 bases from V and 6 bases from J, leaving 28 bases between. Germline CDR1 and CDR2: KGHSH and LQKENI. The CDR3 has 19 amino acids. CDR3: CASSPIPIRDTSKSAEAFF. The CDR3 nucleotides read TGTGCCAGCTCACCAATCCCAATCCGGGACACATCCAAAAGCGCTGAAGCTTTCTTT.